The source of this T cell receptor (beta chain) is a study of radiation and T cells in renal cell carcinoma. Study findings and constraints: No pretreatment tumor biopsies were available for baseline clonotypes. In blood, top tumor clones expanded by 2 weeks, shrinking by 4.

Using immunoSEQ multiplex PCR, the repertoire was profiled, and TCRdb retains in-frame clones only, with some absent. Here the sample spans about 20,000 clones, about 80% being singletons. Indicated time point: baseline pretreatment blood. Treatment given: 15 Gy SBRT to primary tumor, nephrectomy 4 weeks later. After SBRT, blood was collected at 2 and 4 weeks, plus baseline. The tumor was a clear cell renal cell carcinoma. Germline V gene data show CDR1 as SGHDN and CDR2 as FVKESK. Deletions cut 2 bases from V and 3 bases from J, with 7 bases between. The CDR3 sequence is 13 residues long. Only a few counts were recorded for this clone. The antigen is undetermined.

V and J are TRBV14 and TRBJ2-5; D not certain. This TCR was recovered from a man aged 60 to 75 with renal cell carcinoma. The source material was blood, sampled from a patient whose treatment included radiotherapy and nephrectomy. CDR3 region: CASSQKSEETQYF. CDR3 sequence (DNA): TGTGCCAGCAGCCAAAAATCCGAAGAGACCCAGTACTTC.